The 24 T cell receptor beta chains presented below share a single source sample, sequenced in a study of blood T cell repertoires in COVID-19. Repertoires were generated with immunoSEQ multiplex PCR, while TCRdb's copy carries only in-frame clones and drops some. Of under 150,000 clones in the sample, 81% were seen once. What was sequenced was peripheral blood. Source of these receptors: a human donor with acute or convalescent COVID-19. The donor label of this sample is uncertain.

V is TRBV28 and J is TRBJ2-6; unclear D gene. There are 16 residues in the CDR3. Germline assignment: CDR1 MDHEN and CDR2 SYDVKM. V was clipped by 5 bases and J by 0 bases, with 11 bases between them. CDR3 DNA sequence: TGTGCCAGCAGTCCCTTACACAGCTCTGGGGCCAACGTCCTGACTTTC. As protein: CASSPLHSSGANVLTF.

The chain uses TRBV15 and TRBJ1-1; D is possibly TRBD1 (6 bases). Trimming left V 3 bases short and J 10 bases short, with 15 bases between. This CDR3 is 13 amino acids long. Germline V gene data show CDR1 as LNHNV and CDR2 as YYDKDF (reference sequence). Written as DNA, the CDR3 is TGTGCCACCAGCAGCGGGGCGTCCAGGGGAGCTTTCTTT. Translated, it gives CATSSGASRGAFF.

This clone was seen a few times. The rearrangement uses TRBV19 and TRBJ1-1; 9 bases align to TRBD1. V lost 3 bases and J lost 7; bases outside the gene matches: 3. The germline V gene encodes CDR1 LNHDA and CDR2 SQIVND (reference sequence). There are 13 residues in the CDR3. The CDR3 sequence is CASSIRQGGEAFF. Here the CDR3 DNA reads TGTGCCAGTAGTATCCGACAGGGGGGTGAAGCTTTCTTT. Filled out from reference TRBV19 and TRBJ1-1, the complete variable domain reads DGGITQSPKYLFRKEGQNVTLSCEQNLNHDAMYWYRQDPGQGLRLIYYSQIVNDFQKGDIAEGYSVSREKKESFPLTVTSAQKNPTAFYLCASSIRQGGEAFFGQGTRLTVV.

This chain connects TRBV6-5 to TRBJ1-5, with TRBD1 as a possible D gene (6 bases). The V end lost 6 bases, the J end lost 9 bases, and 18 bases lay between the germline ends. There are 14 residues in the CDR3. The germline CDR1 and CDR2 sequences are MNHEY and SVGAGI. The CDR3 DNA follows: TGTGCCAGCAGCGCGGGGGCCGCTCGGCGGCCCCAGCATTTT. Translating it yields CASSAGAARRPQHF.

This clone was detected only a few times. This CDR3 is also generated by other DNA sequences in the sample. This rearrangement joins TRBV6-5 to TRBJ2-5; TRBD1 matches at 10 bases. The germline V gene has CDR1 MNHEY and CDR2 SVGAGI. This CDR3 is built from 16 residues. V shed 3 bases and J 4 bases; nucleotides not matched to a gene: 8. CDR3 sequence reads: CASSYLRTGGGETQYF. DNA for the CDR3: TGTGCCAGCAGTTATCTGAGGACAGGGGGGGGAGAGACCCAGTACTTC.

This chain uses TRBV9 with TRBJ1-6; 7 bases are a match to TRBD1. Germline-derived CDR1 and CDR2 are SGDLS and YYNGEE. The V segment lost 5 bases and the J segment 0 bases; nucleotides outside the gene matches: 14. This CDR3 spans 19 amino acids. CDR3 loop: CASSFGQALGASYNSPLHF. CDR3 DNA: TGTGCCAGCAGTTTCGGACAGGCTTTAGGGGCCTCCTATAATTCACCCCTCCACTTT.

This chain links TRBV11-2 with TRBJ2-2; 9 bases are a match to TRBD2. The germline V gene has CDR1 SGHAT and CDR2 FQNNGV. V gave up 5 bases and J gave up 6 bases; unmatched junction bases: 4. The CDR3 totals 14 residues. The CDR3 nucleotides are TGTGCCAGCAGCCCCATAGCGGGGGCCGGGGAGCTGTTTTTT. As protein: CASSPIAGAGELFF. Full variable domain (missing parts from reference TRBV11-2 and TRBJ2-2): EAGVAQSPRYKIIEKRQSVAFWCNPISGHATLYWYQQILGQGPKLLIQFQNNGVVDDSQLPKDRFSAERLKGVDSTLKIQPAKLEDSAVYLCASSPIAGAGELFFGEGSRLTVL.

The rearrangement uses TRBV24-1 and TRBJ2-1; D not resolved. Trimming took off 6 bases at V and 8 bases at J, with 7 bases between the two ends. CDR1 is KGHDR and CDR2 is SFDVKD in the germline V gene. CDR3 length: 11 residues. This CDR3 reads CATSNRDEQFF. The CDR3 DNA reads TGTGCCACCAGTAACCGGGATGAGCAGTTCTTC.

The V and J genes are TRBV29-1 and TRBJ1-1; maybe TRBD1 (5 bases). CDR1 and CDR2 from the germline V gene are SQVTM and ANQGSEA. This CDR3 spans 14 amino acids. Trimming took 3 bases from V and 0 from J, leaving 11 bases between them. Written as DNA, the CDR3 is TGCAGCGTTGAGGGGGGTTGGTTGAACACTGAAGCTTTCTTT. Translated, it gives CSVEGGWLNTEAFF. Full variable domain (remainder filled in from reference TRBV29-1 and TRBJ1-1): SAVISQKPSRDICQRGTSLTIQCQVDSQVTMMFWYRQQPGQSLTLIATANQGSEATYESGFVIDKFPISRPNLTFSTLTVSNMSPEDSSIYLCSVEGGWLNTEAFFGQGTRLTVV.

This clone occurred once. This chain links TRBV6-5 with TRBJ1-6; tentatively, D is TRBD1 (6 bases). With 0 bases removed from V and 2 bases from J, the gap between germline ends came to 8 bases. Germline V gene sequence: CDR1 MNHEY, CDR2 SVGAGI. This CDR3 has 16 residues. DNA for the CDR3: TGTGCCAGCAGTTACTCCGGGGACACCTATAATTCACCCCTCCACTTT. Translated: CASSYSGDTYNSPLHF.

The CDR3 DNA follows: TGTGCCACCAGTGATCGTCTGTTTAACTATGGCTACACCTTC. The encoded protein is CATSDRLFNYGYTF. The chain joins TRBV24-1 to TRBJ1-2, with D unresolved. From germline, CDR1 is KGHDR and CDR2 SFDVKD. The V and J ends lost 3 bases and 1 base respectively, with 8 bases between them. This CDR3 comprises 14 residues.

This clone was counted a few times. This sequence joins TRBV19 and TRBJ1-5, with a weak D call TRBD1 (5 bases). Germline V CDR1 and CDR2: LNHDA, SQIVND (reference sequence). The CDR3 length is 14 residues. V lost 5 bases, J lost 4 bases, and 12 bases lay in between. The CDR3 spells CASSPPGENQPQHF. CDR3 DNA sequence: TGTGCCAGTAGTCCTCCGGGGGAAAATCAGCCCCAGCATTTT. The full variable domain, in which reference TRBV19 and TRBJ1-5 provide the parts outside the CDR3, is DGGITQSPKYLFRKEGQNVTLSCEQNLNHDAMYWYRQDPGQGLRLIYYSQIVNDFQKGDIAEGYSVSREKKESFPLTVTSAQKNPTAFYLCASSPPGENQPQHFGDGTRLSIL.

In its sample, this clone was seen a few times. The chain recombines TRBV30 with TRBJ1-6; D not certain. V lost 1 base, J lost 10 bases, and 8 bases lay in between. The CDR3 extends over 12 amino acids. Germline V lookup: CDR1 GTSNPN, CDR2 SVGIG (reference sequence). The CDR3 reads CAWSEERSPLHF. CDR3 in DNA: TGTGCCTGGAGTGAGGAGCGATCACCCCTCCACTTT.

The chain links TRBV7-9 to TRBJ2-3, with D perhaps matching TRBD1 (6 bases). The germline V gene has CDR1 SEHNR and CDR2 FQNEAQ (reference sequence). CDR3 size: 15 residues. The V and J ends lost 5 bases and 3 bases respectively, with 15 bases between them. The CDR3 here is CASSLPIQGTDTQYF. In nucleotides, the CDR3 is TGTGCCAGCAGCCTCCCGATACAGGGAACAGATACGCAGTATTTT.

V usage is TRBV18 and J usage is TRBJ2-7; 7 nucleotides agree with TRBD1. This CDR3 region has 14 residues. Germline loops: CDR1 KGHSH, CDR2 LQKENI. V shed 3 bases, J shed 7 bases, and the junction held 9 bases outside the gene matches. The CDR3 nucleotides are TGTGCCAGCTCACCCACAGGGGTCACTAGGGAGCAGTACGTC. Its protein is CASSPTGVTREQYV.

This clone was detected a few times. The gene calls are TRBV9 and TRBJ2-3, with a tentative D call TRBD2 (6 bases). Trimming cost V 4 bases and J 0 bases, with 18 bases left between them. Germline CDR1 and CDR2: SGDLS and YYNGEE. The CDR3 sequence is 17 residues long. The CDR3: CASSPEGTASSTDTQYF. In DNA form, the CDR3 reads TGTGCCAGCAGCCCGGAAGGGACTGCCTCTAGCACAGATACGCAGTATTTT.

The V call is TRBV5-1, the J call TRBJ1-5; 9 bases line up with TRBD1. Trimming at V came to 3 bases and at J to 6 bases, leaving 4 bases not matched to a gene. CDR3 length equals 14 residues. Germline V lookup: CDR1 SGHRS, CDR2 YFSETQ. CDR3 sequence (DNA): TGCGCCAGCAGCTGGGGACAGGGAGGTCAGCCCCAGCATTTT. It specifies CASSWGQGGQPQHF.

The chain combines TRBV30 with TRBJ1-3; unclear D gene. The CDR3 contains 15 residues. V was cut by 4 bases and J by 0 bases, with 13 bases left in between. Per the germline V gene, CDR1 is GTSNPN and CDR2 is SVGIG (reference sequence). The CDR3 protein is CAWTLPQVSGNTIYF. The CDR3 DNA sequence: TGTGCCTGGACCCTTCCTCAGGTCTCTGGAAACACCATATATTTT.

This chain joins TRBV5-1 and TRBJ2-2; no firm D call. CDR3 length: 13 amino acids. CDR1 and CDR2 (germline): SGHRS, YFSETQ. V shed 4 bases and J shed 2 bases, with 6 bases lying between them. The CDR3 spells CASSPINTGELFF. The CDR3 DNA sequence: TGCGCCAGCAGCCCCATCAACACCGGGGAGCTGTTTTTT.

The chain is built from TRBV29-1 and TRBJ1-1, with D possibly matching TRBD1 (5 bases). Per germline, CDR1 SQVTM and CDR2 ANQGSEA. The V and J ends lost 5 bases and 0 bases respectively, with 10 bases between them. This CDR3 spans 13 amino acids. The CDR3 region has the DNA TGCAGCGTTCAGGGACTGATGAACACTGAAGCTTTCTTT. This encodes CSVQGLMNTEAFF.

In its sample, this clone was seen once. The V gene is TRBV29-1, the J gene TRBJ1-2; 7 nucleotides line up with TRBD1. This CDR3 region has 12 residues. Trimming took 7 bases from V and 4 from J; bases not matched to a gene: 6. Germline V gene lookup returns CDR1 SQVTM and CDR2 ANQGSEA. Here the CDR3 reads CSAVDRTYGYTF. The DNA of the CDR3 is TGCAGCGCCGTGGACAGGACCTATGGCTACACCTTC.

The chain employs TRBV4-1 and TRBJ1-4, with D tentatively TRBD1 (5 bases). V dropped 5 bases and J dropped 6 bases, with 16 bases sitting between them. This CDR3 is built from 15 residues. CDR1 is MGHRA, CDR2 YSYEKL, per germline. The CDR3 region is CASSLQGASHEKLFF. CDR3 sequence (DNA): TGCGCCAGCAGCTTACAAGGGGCCTCCCATGAAAAACTGTTTTTT.

CDR3 sequence reads: CASSPPLMRGVVDTQYF. Written as DNA, the CDR3 is TGCGCCAGCAGCCCACCCCTGATGCGGGGGGTGGTAGATACGCAGTATTTT. V and J are TRBV4-1 and TRBJ2-3; 8 positions agree with TRBD2. This CDR3 has 17 amino acids. Germline V gene lookup returns CDR1 MGHRA and CDR2 YSYEKL. Trimming took 4 bases from V and 5 from J; bases not matched to a gene: 14.

The chain joins TRBV5-1 to TRBJ2-7, with 8 positions matching TRBD2. The germline V gene has CDR1 SGHRS and CDR2 YFSETQ. V was clipped by 3 bases and J by 5 bases; unmatched bases: 7. The CDR3 contains 14 residues. Here the CDR3 reads CASSSRSGADEQYV. The CDR3 bases are TGCGCCAGCAGCTCCCGTAGCGGGGCTGACGAGCAGTACGTC.